Each of the 23 T cell receptor beta chains below was sequenced from the same sample in a study of T cells in Graves' hyperthyroidism and ophthalmopathy. It was RNA transcripts that yielded the amplified TCR beta CDR3 regions. First-round RT-PCR targeting the TCR CDR3 was performed with the HTBI primer set. TCRdb reprocessed the multiplex PCR reads via MiXCR and lists one record per CDR3 protein. The table shows roughly 500,000 distinct CDR3 sequences, with around a fifth occurring only once. The sequenced material came from blood. These receptors originate from a woman in her seventies with Graves' ophthalmopathy.

At least ten counts were recorded for this clonotype. The V gene is TRBV28, the J gene TRBJ2-1, with no clear D. CDR1 and CDR2 from the germline V gene are MDHEN and SYDVKM. The CDR3 is 12 residues long. Trimming cost V 7 bases and J 9 bases, with 13 bases left between them. The CDR3 here is CASISLGREQFF. The CDR3 DNA sequence: TGTGCCAGCATTTCCTTAGGACGTGAGCAGTTCTTC.

The chain carries TRBV5-6 and TRBJ2-7, with D unresolved. The CDR3 runs 16 residues. Trimming left V 1 base short and J 0 bases short, with 14 bases between. CDR1 and CDR2 from the germline V gene are SGHDT and YYEEEE. The CDR3 protein is CASSLNYVGRSYEQYF. The CDR3 DNA follows: TGTGCCAGCAGCTTGAACTACGTGGGCCGCTCCTACGAGCAGTACTTC.

There are a few counts of this clonotype. The rearrangement links TRBV5-1 to TRBJ1-6; D gene ambiguous. Germline CDR1 reads SGHRS; CDR2 reads YFSETQ. Deletions cut 4 bases from V and 9 bases from J, with 8 bases between. The CDR3 extends over 12 amino acids. The CDR3, as DNA: TGCGCCAGCAGCGTTAAGGGTTCACCCCTCCACTTT. It specifies CASSVKGSPLHF.

This clonotype has just a few counts. V and J are TRBV29-1 and TRBJ1-1, with 7 bases fitting TRBD1. The V gene's germline CDR1 is SQVTM and CDR2 ANQGSEA. V trimming: 5 bases; J trimming: 0 bases; junction bases outside the gene matches: 3. This CDR3 comprises 13 residues. The CDR3 DNA is TGCAGCGTTCGGACAGGAATGAACACTGAAGCTTTCTTT. As protein: CSVRTGMNTEAFF.

This clonotype was detected a few times. The chain uses TRBV5-1 and TRBJ2-1, with D possibly matching TRBD2 (6 bases). The length of the CDR3 is 12 residues. The ends were cut back, 4 bases at V and 12 bases at J, with 14 bases in the middle. Per germline, CDR1 SGHRS and CDR2 YFSETQ. CDR3 in DNA: TGCGCCAGCAGCCCAGACGTAGCGGTGCAGTTCTTC. Protein product: CASSPDVAVQFF.

This clonotype was counted between two and nine times. A much larger clone lies a single base off, so this may be a read error. The chain combines TRBV6-2 or TRBV6-3 with TRBJ2-7; 7 bases line up with TRBD2. The CDR3 is made up of 14 amino acids. V trimming: 6 bases; J trimming: 5 bases; junction bases outside the gene matches: 10. Germline lookup yields CDR1 MNHEY and CDR2 SVGEGT. CDR3 sequence (DNA): TGTGCCAGCAGCGCCCAATTTGGGGGGGACGAGCAGTACTTC. It is translated as CASSAQFGGDEQYF.

The V call is TRBV5-1, the J call TRBJ2-7; 7 bases align to TRBD2. Trimming removed 6 bases from V and 5 bases from J; junction bases left unmatched: 8. This CDR3 is built from 13 residues. Germline assignment: CDR1 SGHRS and CDR2 YFSETQ. Here the CDR3 DNA reads TGCGCCAGCAAGGCTAGCGGAGAGGACGAGCAGTACTTC. Its protein product is CASKASGEDEQYF.

This clonotype has a handful of counts. This sequence joins TRBV5-1 and TRBJ2-3, with a tentative D call TRBD2 (6 bases). This CDR3 contains 12 residues. V was trimmed by 0 bases and J by 11 bases, leaving 10 bases between them. The germline V gene encodes CDR1 SGHRS and CDR2 YFSETQ. CDR3 nucleotide sequence: TGCGCCAGCAGCTTGGAGCGGGCCCAGCAGTATTTT. It specifies CASSLERAQQYF.

This clonotype was observed a few times. The rearrangement joins TRBV20-1 to TRBJ2-3; 12 positions agree with TRBD2. The CDR3 totals 16 residues. CDR1 and CDR2 (germline): DFQATT, SNEGSKA (reference sequence). V gave up 5 bases and J gave up 6 bases; unmatched junction bases: 12. For the CDR3, the DNA is TGCAGTGCTCACGATCGGACTAGCGGGATTGCTGATACGCAGTATTTT. It is translated as CSAHDRTSGIADTQYF.

V usage is TRBV28 and J usage is TRBJ2-7, with D possibly being TRBD1 (6 bases). The germline V gene encodes CDR1 MDHEN and CDR2 SYDVKM. The CDR3 has 13 residues. V was cut by 6 bases and J by 5 bases, with 14 bases left in between. CDR3 sequence: CASSRQVADEQYF. The CDR3 coding sequence is TGTGCCAGCAGCAGACAGGTAGCAGACGAGCAGTACTTC.

The gene calls are TRBV6-2 or TRBV6-3 and TRBJ2-5; D is unresolved. Germline V gene sequence: CDR1 MNHEY, CDR2 SVGEGT. V dropped 4 bases and J dropped 1 base, with 10 bases sitting between them. This CDR3 region has 14 residues. Here the CDR3 reads CASSSPGSQETQYF. The CDR3 DNA reads as TGTGCCAGCAGTTCGCCCGGGTCCCAAGAGACCCAGTACTTC.

The chain uses TRBV7-9 and TRBJ2-3, with TRBD2 as a possible D gene (6 bases). V shed 5 bases and J shed 0 bases, with 15 bases lying between them. The CDR3 has 16 amino acids. CDR1 and CDR2 (germline): SEHNR, FQNEAQ (reference sequence). CDR3 sequence (DNA): TGTGCCAGCAGCCCGTCTAGCGCCGTTAGCACAGATACGCAGTATTTT. Translation gives CASSPSSAVSTDTQYF.

The genes are TRBV7-9 and TRBJ2-1; the D is unclear. Trimming took 5 bases from V and 0 from J, leaving 17 bases between them. The germline gives CDR1 SEHNR, CDR2 FQNEAQ (reference sequence). The length of the CDR3 is 17 residues. The CDR3 is CASSRKLALSSYNEQFF. The CDR3 DNA reads as TGTGCCAGCAGCCGTAAGTTAGCATTGAGCTCCTACAATGAGCAGTTCTTC.

This chain connects TRBV3-1 to TRBJ1-3; D remains ambiguous. This CDR3 has 16 residues. V shed 3 bases and J shed 0 bases, with 12 bases lying between them. Looked up from germline, CDR1 is LGHDT and CDR2 is YNNKEL (reference sequence). The DNA for the CDR3 is TGTGCCAGCAGCCATGCGGCAGCCTACTCTGGAAACACCATATATTTT. It codes for CASSHAAAYSGNTIYF.

This clonotype has ten or more counts. The chain recombines TRBV7-2 with TRBJ2-5, with a tentative D call TRBD2 (5 bases). Germline V CDR1 and CDR2: SGHTA, FQGNSA. Trimming pared 2 bases from V and 3 bases from J, leaving 10 bases between. CDR3 length: 14 amino acids. The DNA for the CDR3 is TGTGCCAGCAGCTTATCCAACGGGAAAGAGACCCAGTACTTC. This encodes CASSLSNGKETQYF.

In its sample, this clonotype was seen a few times. The chain is built from TRBV5-1 and TRBJ2-1, with D possibly being TRBD1 or TRBD2 (6 bases each). The CDR3 has 13 amino acids. Germline CDR1 reads SGHRS; CDR2 reads YFSETQ. V lost 5 bases, J lost 6 bases, and 12 bases lay in between. For the CDR3, the DNA is TGCGCCAGCAGGTTAGGGGGGTCCAATGAGCAGTTCTTC. Translating gives CASRLGGSNEQFF. Looking up the rest from reference TRBV5-1 and TRBJ2-1 gives the full variable domain: KAGVTQTPRYLIKTRGQQVTLSCSPISGHRSVSWYQQTPGQGLQFLFEYFSETQRNKGNFPGRFSGRQFSNSRSEMNVSTLELGDSALYLCASRLGGSNEQFFGPGTRLTVL.

This clonotype was found a few times. This chain uses TRBV6-1 with TRBJ1-2, with no clear D. CDR3 length: 13 amino acids. Germline V lookup: CDR1 MNHNS, CDR2 SASEGT. Trimming removed 5 bases at V and 2 bases at J, with 9 bases between. The CDR3 protein is CASSSGNNYGYTF. In DNA, the CDR3 is TGTGCCAGCAGTTCGGGAAACAACTATGGCTACACCTTC.

This clonotype was counted between two and nine times. The chain carries TRBV3-1 and TRBJ2-7; D remains unclear. Germline V gene sequence: CDR1 LGHDT, CDR2 YNNKEL (reference sequence). Trimming took off 0 bases at V and 2 bases at J, with 14 bases between the two ends. The CDR3 runs 16 residues. Here the CDR3 reads CASSQDMGIRTYEQYF. CDR3 sequence (DNA): TGTGCCAGCAGCCAAGATATGGGGATACGCACCTACGAGCAGTACTTC.

The CDR3 protein is CASGAGGGYTF. CDR3 DNA sequence: TGTGCCAGCGGGGCAGGGGGCGGCTACACCTTC. The chain recombines TRBV12-3 or TRBV12-4 with TRBJ1-2; TRBD1 agrees at 8 bases. The trim removed 8 bases at V and 8 bases at J, leaving 4 bases unmatched. This CDR3 region has 11 residues.

This clonotype appeared a few times. This sequence joins TRBV11-2 and TRBJ2-7; the D is unclear. This CDR3 comprises 12 residues. V lost 1 base and J 7 bases, leaving 8 bases between the germline ends. Germline V gene sequence: CDR1 SGHAT, CDR2 FQNNGV. The CDR3 DNA reads as TGTGCCAGCAGCTTAGTGCCCTCGGAGCAGTACTTC. Residues: CASSLVPSEQYF.

The V and J genes are TRBV6-5 and TRBJ1-4; 7 positions match TRBD1. This CDR3 region has 19 residues. Germline CDR1 is MNHEY and CDR2 is SVGAGI. V trimming: 2 bases; J trimming: 7 bases; junction bases outside the gene matches: 19. The CDR3 region has the DNA TGTGCCAGCAGTTACCTCGGGCTATCACGGACAGGCGTAGGTGAAAAACTGTTTTTT. It yields the protein CASSYLGLSRTGVGEKLFF.

This clonotype was seen at least ten times. The chain recombines TRBV2 with TRBJ1-5, with TRBD1 matching 9 bases. This CDR3 contains 15 residues. V lost 7 bases, J lost 1 base, and 5 bases stayed unmatched. CDR1 is SNHLY, CDR2 FYNNEI, per germline. CDR3 residues: CASNGQGLSNQPQHF. CDR3 sequence (DNA): TGTGCCAGCAACGGACAGGGGCTAAGCAATCAGCCCCAGCATTTT. The whole variable domain, filled in from reference TRBV2 and TRBJ1-5, reads EPEVTQTPSHQVTQMGQEVILRCVPISNHLYFYWYRQILGQKVEFLVSFYNNEISEKSEIFDDQFSVERPDGSNFTLKIRSTKLEDSAMYFCASNGQGLSNQPQHFGDGTRLSIL.

The rearrangement joins TRBV30 to TRBJ1-6, with TRBD1 as a possible D gene (6 bases). Germline V gene sequence: CDR1 GTSNPN, CDR2 SVGIG (reference sequence). The CDR3 has 13 residues. V gave up 4 bases and J gave up 7 bases, with 11 bases separating them. The DNA of the CDR3 is TGTGCCTGGACCGGGACATTAAATTCACCCCTCCACTTT. This codes for CAWTGTLNSPLHF.